One and the same sample provided the 11 T cell receptor beta chains below, sequenced in a study of sequential checkpoint blockade in melanoma. Measured with immunoSEQ multiplex PCR; TCRdb has only the in-frame clones, and not every one. Of roughly 16,000 clones listed, roughly 80% were seen once; the top ten hold roughly 12%. The treatment is: randomized to nivolumab then ipilimumab (arm A) or the reverse (arm B). Material: CD8+ T cells sorted from blood (inferred from file names), obtained from a patient given nivolumab and ipilimumab in sequence. These receptors were obtained from a human donor with melanoma.

The chain joins TRBV7-9 to TRBJ1-1; 9 nucleotides line up with TRBD1. V lost 5 bases, J lost 1 base, and 5 bases stayed unmatched. The CDR3 extends over 15 amino acids. The germline CDR1 and CDR2 sequences are SEHNR and FQNEAQ (reference sequence). In nucleotides, the CDR3 is TGTGCCAGCAGCGCCGGGACAGGGAAGAACACTGAAGCTTTCTTT. Translation gives CASSAGTGKNTEAFF. Supplemented by reference TRBV7-9 and TRBJ1-1, the full variable domain reads DTGVSQNPRHKITKRGQNVTFRCDPISEHNRLYWYRQTLGQGPEFLTYFQNEAQLEKSRLLSDRFSAERPKGSFSTLEIQRTEQGDSAMYLCASSAGTGKNTEAFFGQGTRLTVV.

This chain uses TRBV9 with TRBJ2-7, with a tentative D call TRBD2 (6 bases). Germline lookup yields CDR1 SGDLS and CDR2 YYNGEE. V was pared by 4 bases and J by 0 bases, with 14 bases between. The CDR3 is made up of 15 amino acids. As DNA, the CDR3 is TGTGCCAGCAGCCTCGGAGCCGGGAGCTCCTACGAGCAGTACTTC. Its protein is CASSLGAGSSYEQYF. Variable domain in full (rest from reference TRBV9 and TRBJ2-7): DSGVTQTPKHLITATGQRVTLRCSPRSGDLSVYWYQQSLDQGLQFLIQYYNGEERAKGNILERFSAQQFPDLHSELNLSSLELGDSALYFCASSLGAGSSYEQYFGPGTRLTVT.

This chain links TRBV5-4 with TRBJ2-1, with 7 bases aligning to TRBD2. The germline gives CDR1 SGHNT, CDR2 YYREEE (reference sequence). V lost 2 bases and J lost 0; bases outside the gene matches: 8. CDR3 size: 17 residues. The CDR3 DNA sequence: TGTGCCAGCAGCTTTGGCCTAGCGGAGAGCTCCTACAATGAGCAGTTCTTC. Its translation: CASSFGLAESSYNEQFF.

The chain is built from TRBV5-4 and TRBJ2-2; TRBD2 aligns across 11 bases. Trimming at V came to 4 bases and at J to 4 bases, leaving 9 bases not matched to a gene. CDR3 length equals 17 residues. Germline V CDR1 and CDR2: SGHNT, YYREEE (reference sequence). The CDR3 region has the DNA TGTGCCAGCAGCCCTACTAGCGGGAGTGTTGGCACCGGGGAGCTGTTTTTT. It is translated as CASSPTSGSVGTGELFF.

CDR3 residues: CASSGQGGFQPQHF. In DNA form, the CDR3 reads TGTGCCAGTAGTGGACAGGGTGGATTCCAGCCCCAGCATTTT. V is TRBV19 and J is TRBJ1-5; 8 positions agree with TRBD1. Germline V CDR1 and CDR2: LNHDA, SQIVND (reference sequence). The CDR3 runs to 14 residues. J was trimmed by 7 bases and V by 5 bases; bases with no gene match: 7.

The J gene is TRBJ1-6, the V gene TRBV21-1; the tabulated D call, TRBD1, remains unverified against the DNA. TRBV21-1 is deemed a pseudogene. The CDR3 is made up of 22 amino acids. The CDR3 coding sequence is TGTGCCAGCAGCAAAGGAGTGTATCGTGACCAGGGGCGTAGCTCCTATAATTCACCCCTCCACTTT. Protein: CASSKGVYRDQGRSSYNSPLHF.

The rearrangement uses TRBV18 and TRBJ1-5; TRBD1 agrees at 8 bases. This CDR3 spans 15 amino acids. The trim removed 3 bases at V and 2 bases at J, leaving 3 bases unmatched. Germline lookup yields CDR1 KGHSH and CDR2 LQKENI. CDR3 loop: CASSPTGVGNQPQHF. DNA for the CDR3: TGTGCCAGCTCACCGACAGGGGTGGGCAATCAGCCCCAGCATTTT. Combining the CDR3 with reference TRBV18 and TRBJ1-5 gives the whole variable domain NAGVMQNPRHLVRRRGQEARLRCSPMKGHSHVYWYRQLPEEGLKFMVYLQKENIIDESGMPKERFSAEFPKEGPSILRIQQVVRGDSAAYFCASSPTGVGNQPQHFGDGTRLSIL.

The rearrangement joins TRBV10-3 to TRBJ1-1; unclear D gene. The V gene's germline CDR1 is ENHRY and CDR2 SYGVKD. The CDR3 runs to 15 residues. The germline V and J ends were trimmed by 0 bases and 0 bases, with 8 bases remaining between them. This CDR3 is CAISESTGMNTEAFF. The CDR3 DNA is TGTGCCATCAGTGAGTCGACGGGGATGAACACTGAAGCTTTCTTT.

This clone was picked up a small number of times. J is TRBJ2-7 and V is TRBV5-6; 11 bases line up with TRBD1. J gave up 4 bases and V 0 bases, and 9 bases lay outside the gene matches. The CDR3 has 17 amino acids. Germline V gene data show CDR1 as SGHDT and CDR2 as YYEEEE. The CDR3 DNA follows: TGTGCCAGCAGCTTGGCCTGGGGACAGGGGGTACTATACGAGCAGTACTTC. Its protein product is CASSLAWGQGVLYEQYF. The full variable domain, in which reference TRBV5-6 and TRBJ2-7 provide the parts outside the CDR3, is DAGVTQSPTHLIKTRGQQVTLRCSPKSGHDTVSWYQQALGQGPQFIFQYYEEEERQRGNFPDRFSGHQFPNYSSELNVNALLLGDSALYLCASSLAWGQGVLYEQYFGPGTRLTVT.

The chain employs TRBV27 and TRBJ1-1, with TRBD1 matching 8 bases. CDR3 size: 16 residues. Germline V CDR1 and CDR2: MNHEY, SMNVEV (reference sequence). The trim removed 7 bases at V and 4 bases at J, leaving 14 bases unmatched. The CDR3 DNA follows: TGTGCCAGCAACCCTTTCGGACAGGGTCGATTCACTGAAGCTTTCTTT. It yields the protein CASNPFGQGRFTEAFF.

The sample holds a few counts of this clone. V usage is TRBV9 and J usage is TRBJ2-1, with 10 bases identical to TRBD1. The CDR3 totals 16 residues. Losses at the gene ends were 0 bases for V and 5 bases for J; bases not matched to a gene: 5. Germline V lookup: CDR1 SGDLS, CDR2 YYNGEE. CDR3 in DNA: TGTGCCAGCAGCGTAGACACCGGGACAGGGGACAATGAGCAGTTCTTC. Translating it yields CASSVDTGTGDNEQFF.